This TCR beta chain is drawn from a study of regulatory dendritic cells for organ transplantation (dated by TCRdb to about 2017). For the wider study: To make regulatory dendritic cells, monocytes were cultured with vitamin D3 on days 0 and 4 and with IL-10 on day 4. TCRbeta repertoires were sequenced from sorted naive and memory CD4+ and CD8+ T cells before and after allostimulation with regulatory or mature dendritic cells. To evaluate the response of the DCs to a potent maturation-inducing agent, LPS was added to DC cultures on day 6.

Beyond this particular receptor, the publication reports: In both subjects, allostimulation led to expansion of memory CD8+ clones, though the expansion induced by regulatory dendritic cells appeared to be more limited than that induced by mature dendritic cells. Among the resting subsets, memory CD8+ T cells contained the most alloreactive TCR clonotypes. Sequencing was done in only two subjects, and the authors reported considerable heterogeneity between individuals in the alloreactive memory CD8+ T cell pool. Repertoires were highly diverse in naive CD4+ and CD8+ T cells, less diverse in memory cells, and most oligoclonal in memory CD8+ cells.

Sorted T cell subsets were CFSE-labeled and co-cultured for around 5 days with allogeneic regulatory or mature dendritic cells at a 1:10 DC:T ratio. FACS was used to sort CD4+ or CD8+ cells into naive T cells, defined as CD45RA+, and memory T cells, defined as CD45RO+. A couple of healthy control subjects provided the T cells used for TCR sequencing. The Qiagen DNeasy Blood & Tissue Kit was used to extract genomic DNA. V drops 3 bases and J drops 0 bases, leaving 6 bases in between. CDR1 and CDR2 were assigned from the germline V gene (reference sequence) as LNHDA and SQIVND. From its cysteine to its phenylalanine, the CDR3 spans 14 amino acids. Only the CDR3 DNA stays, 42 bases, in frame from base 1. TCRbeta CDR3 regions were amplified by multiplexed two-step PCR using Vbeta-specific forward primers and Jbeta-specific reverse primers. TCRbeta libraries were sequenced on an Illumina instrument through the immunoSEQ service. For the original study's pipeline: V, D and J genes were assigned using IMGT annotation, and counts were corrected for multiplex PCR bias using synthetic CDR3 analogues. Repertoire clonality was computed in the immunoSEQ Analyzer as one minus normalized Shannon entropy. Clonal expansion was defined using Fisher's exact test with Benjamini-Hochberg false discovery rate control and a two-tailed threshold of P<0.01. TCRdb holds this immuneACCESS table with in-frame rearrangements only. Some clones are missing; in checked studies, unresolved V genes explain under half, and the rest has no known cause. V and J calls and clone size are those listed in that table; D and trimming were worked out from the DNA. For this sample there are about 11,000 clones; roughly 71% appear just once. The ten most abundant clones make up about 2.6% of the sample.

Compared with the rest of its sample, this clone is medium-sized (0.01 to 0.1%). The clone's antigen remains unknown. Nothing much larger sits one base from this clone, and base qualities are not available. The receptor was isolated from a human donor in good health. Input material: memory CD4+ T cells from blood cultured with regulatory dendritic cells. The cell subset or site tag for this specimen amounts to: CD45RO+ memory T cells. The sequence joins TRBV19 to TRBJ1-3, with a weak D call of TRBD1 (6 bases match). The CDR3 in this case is CASSIRGSGNTIYF. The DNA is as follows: TGTGCCAGTAGTATCAGGGGCTCTGGAAACACCATATATTTT.